This T cell receptor (beta chain) is drawn from a study of shared clonotypes between healthy human individuals. Study context: Each donor contributed plates that comprised three CD4 naive, three CD4 memory, two CD8 naive and one CD8 memory.

Generated by immunoSEQ multiplex PCR, the TCRdb table keeps only in-frame clones and is missing some. Among roughly 2 million clones listed, about 95% were seen once. There are 11 residues in the CDR3. Per germline, CDR1 GTSNPN and CDR2 SVGIG (reference sequence). Deletions cut 4 bases from V and 5 bases from J, with 5 bases between. Only CD45RO-negative cells positively selected for CCR7 counted as naive CD8 cells, so terminally differentiated effector memory CD45RA+ cells were excluded. Whole-study findings and limits: The diversity represented, both genetic and in exposure history, was limited by few donors.

Of note for this clone: The antigen is undetermined.

The sequencing input was naive CD8+ T cells sorted from blood. The V gene is TRBV30, the J gene TRBJ1-4; D ambiguous. The sequence was collected from a man younger than 35 in good health. The CDR3: CAWTENEKLFF. Written as DNA, the CDR3 is TGTGCCTGGACGGAAAATGAAAAACTGTTTTTT.